This section outlines one TCR beta chain sequence together with its context. Its cognate antigen is unknown. Sampling consisted of one heparinised blood draw per donor, averaging around 120 mL. The sample is drawn from a study of beta chain features in type 1 diabetes. Study-wide context: Across every sample, almost 110,000,000 sorted cells were examined in total.

There are 15 residues in the CDR3. Germline V gene data show CDR1 as SGHTA and CDR2 as FQGNSA. V was pared by 5 bases and J by 5 bases, with 16 bases between. General study points: The study left unresolved whether HLA type influences TCRB rearrangement.

Investigators reverse transcribed all isolated RNA, so they sequenced expressed TCRB transcripts. TCRdb keeps only in-frame clones here, not all; method: immunoSEQ multiplex PCR. The sample yields over 120,000 clones, more than 9% seen once. Source material: naive CD4+ T cells from blood. The V gene is TRBV7-2, the J gene TRBJ1-5; D may be TRBD1 (6 bases). The clonotype was recovered from a man between 18 and 35 years old in good health. CDR3 DNA: TGTGCCAGCAGCCCGAGAACAGGGATAGATCAGCCCCAGCATTTT. Protein sequence: CASSPRTGIDQPQHF.